The T cell receptor beta chain described here comes from a study of T-cell memory formation after mild COVID-19. Study conclusions and caveats: Shrinking CD4+ clones resided mostly in CM and EM, and CD8+ ones in EMRA.

TCRdb fed the 5' RACE reads into MiXCR, producing one record per CDR3 protein. This repertoire shows 300,000 to 350,000 distinct CDR3 sequences, approximately 14% found once; its top ten account for 20% to 25%. The CDR3 runs to 13 residues. Per the germline V gene, CDR1 is DFQATT and CDR2 is SNEGSKA (reference sequence). Trimming took off 6 bases at V and 6 bases at J, with 17 bases between the two ends. This clonotype was counted between two and nine times. Its target is unknown. The sequence came from a man aged 18 to 30 who had mild COVID-19 (a few samples of this study predate the infection). Cell type and time point are not known. Sequencing used PBMCs or a T cell subset sorted from them (not recorded which). The rearrangement joins TRBV20-1 to TRBJ2-5; TRBD1 or TRBD2 may be the D gene (5 bases each). CDR3 in amino acids: CSAEEIREKTQYF. CDR3 DNA: TGCAGTGCCGAGGAAATCAGGGAGAAGACCCAGTACTTC.